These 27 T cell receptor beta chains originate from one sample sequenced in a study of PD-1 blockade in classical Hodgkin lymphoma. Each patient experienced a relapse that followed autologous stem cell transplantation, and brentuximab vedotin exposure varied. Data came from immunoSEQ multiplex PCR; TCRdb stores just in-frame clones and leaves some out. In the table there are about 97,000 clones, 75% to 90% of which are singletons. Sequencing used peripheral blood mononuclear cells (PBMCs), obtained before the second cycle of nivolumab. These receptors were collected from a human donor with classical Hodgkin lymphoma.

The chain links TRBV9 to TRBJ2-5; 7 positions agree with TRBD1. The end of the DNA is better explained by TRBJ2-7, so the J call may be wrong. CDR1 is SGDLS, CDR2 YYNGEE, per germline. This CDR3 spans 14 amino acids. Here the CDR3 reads CASTLGDSIYEQYF. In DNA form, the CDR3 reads TGTGCCAGCACTTTGGGGGACAGCATATACGAGCAGTACTTC.

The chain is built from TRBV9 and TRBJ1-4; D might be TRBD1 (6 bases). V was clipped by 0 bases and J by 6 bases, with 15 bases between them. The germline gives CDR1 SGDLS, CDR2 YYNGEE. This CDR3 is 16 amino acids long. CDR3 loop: CASSVGTAQLDEKLFF. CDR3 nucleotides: TGTGCCAGCAGCGTAGGGACAGCCCAACTGGATGAAAAACTGTTTTTT.

In DNA, the CDR3 is TGTGCCAGCAGCCCACTAGCGCGAGAGCAGTACTTC. Its protein product is CASSPLAREQYF. V is TRBV6-5 and J is TRBJ2-7; TRBD2 aligns across 7 bases. Germline lookup yields CDR1 MNHEY and CDR2 SVGAGI. J was trimmed by 7 bases and V by 6 bases; bases with no gene match: 6. The CDR3 contains 12 residues.

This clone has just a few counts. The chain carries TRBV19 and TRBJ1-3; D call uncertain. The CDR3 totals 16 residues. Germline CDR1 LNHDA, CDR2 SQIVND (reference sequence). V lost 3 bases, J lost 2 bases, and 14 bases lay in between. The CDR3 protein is CASSIHSQRAGNTIYF. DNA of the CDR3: TGTGCCAGTAGTATTCACAGTCAAAGGGCTGGAAACACCATATATTTT.

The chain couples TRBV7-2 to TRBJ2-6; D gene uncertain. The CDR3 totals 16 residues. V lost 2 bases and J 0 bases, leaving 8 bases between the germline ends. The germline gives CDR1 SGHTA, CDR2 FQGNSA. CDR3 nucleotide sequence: TGTGCCAGCAGCTTATTAGACCACTCTGGGGCCAACGTCCTGACTTTC. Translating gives CASSLLDHSGANVLTF.

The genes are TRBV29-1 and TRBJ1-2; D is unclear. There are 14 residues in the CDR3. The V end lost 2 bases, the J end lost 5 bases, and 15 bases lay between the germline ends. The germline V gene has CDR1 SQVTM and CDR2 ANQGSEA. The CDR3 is CSVERPPSRYGYTF. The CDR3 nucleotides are TGCAGCGTTGAAAGACCCCCGTCCCGATATGGCTACACCTTC. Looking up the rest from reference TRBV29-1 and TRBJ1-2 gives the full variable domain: SAVISQKPSRDICQRGTSLTIQCQVDSQVTMMFWYRQQPGQSLTLIATANQGSEATYESGFVIDKFPISRPNLTFSTLTVSNMSPEDSSIYLCSVERPPSRYGYTFGSGTRLTVV.

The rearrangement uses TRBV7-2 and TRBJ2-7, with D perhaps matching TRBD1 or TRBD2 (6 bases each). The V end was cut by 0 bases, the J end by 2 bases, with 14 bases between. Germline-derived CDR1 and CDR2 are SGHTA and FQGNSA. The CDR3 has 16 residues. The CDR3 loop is CASSLAVGGLPYEQYF. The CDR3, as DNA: TGTGCCAGCAGCTTAGCGGTTGGGGGGCTGCCCTACGAGCAGTACTTC.

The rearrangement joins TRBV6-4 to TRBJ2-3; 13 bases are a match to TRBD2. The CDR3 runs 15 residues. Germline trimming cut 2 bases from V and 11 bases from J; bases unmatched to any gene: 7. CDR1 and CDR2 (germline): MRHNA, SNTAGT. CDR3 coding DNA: TGTGCCAGCAGTGACCCCGGGACTAGCGGGGCCTTGCAGTATTTT. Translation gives CASSDPGTSGALQYF.

The CDR3 region has the DNA TGTGCCTGGAGTCCCAAGGACAGGGTTGGCTACACCTTC. Residues: CAWSPKDRVGYTF. The chain couples TRBV30 to TRBJ1-2; 8 nucleotides agree with TRBD1. Germline lookup yields CDR1 GTSNPN and CDR2 SVGIG (reference sequence). The CDR3 sequence is 13 residues long. The V gene end was trimmed by 2 bases and the J gene end by 7 bases; junction bases not matched to a gene: 6.

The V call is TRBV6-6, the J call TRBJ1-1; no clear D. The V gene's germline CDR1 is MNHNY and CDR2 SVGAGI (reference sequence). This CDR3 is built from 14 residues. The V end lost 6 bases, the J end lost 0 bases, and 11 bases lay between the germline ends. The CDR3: CASRNSRVNTEAFF. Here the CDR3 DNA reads TGTGCCAGCAGAAATTCAAGGGTGAACACTGAAGCTTTCTTT.

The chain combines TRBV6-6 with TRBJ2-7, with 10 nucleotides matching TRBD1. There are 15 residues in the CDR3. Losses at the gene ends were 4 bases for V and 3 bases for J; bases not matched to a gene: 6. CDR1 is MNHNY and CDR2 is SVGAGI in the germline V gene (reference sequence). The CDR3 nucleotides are TGTGCCAGCAGTTCCCGAGGACAGGGGGGCTACGAGCAGTACTTC. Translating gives CASSSRGQGGYEQYF.

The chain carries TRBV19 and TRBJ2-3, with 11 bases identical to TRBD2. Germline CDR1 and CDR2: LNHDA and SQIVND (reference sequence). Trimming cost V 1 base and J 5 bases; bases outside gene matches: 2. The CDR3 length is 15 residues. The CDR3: CASSIASGGLDTQYF. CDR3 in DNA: TGTGCCAGTAGTATAGCTAGCGGGGGGTTAGATACGCAGTATTTT.

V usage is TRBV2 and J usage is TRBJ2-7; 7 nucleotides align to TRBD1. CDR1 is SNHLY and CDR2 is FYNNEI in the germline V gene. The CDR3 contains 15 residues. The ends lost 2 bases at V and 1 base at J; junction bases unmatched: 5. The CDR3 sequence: CASSEFGRGSYEQYF. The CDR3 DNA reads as TGTGCCAGCAGTGAATTTGGCAGGGGGTCCTACGAGCAGTACTTC.

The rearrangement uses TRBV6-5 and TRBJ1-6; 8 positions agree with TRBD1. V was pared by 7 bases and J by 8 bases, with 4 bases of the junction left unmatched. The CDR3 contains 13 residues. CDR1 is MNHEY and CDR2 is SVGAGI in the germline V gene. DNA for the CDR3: TGTGCCAGCATGAGCAGGGGGCATTCACCCCTCCACTTT. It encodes CASMSRGHSPLHF.

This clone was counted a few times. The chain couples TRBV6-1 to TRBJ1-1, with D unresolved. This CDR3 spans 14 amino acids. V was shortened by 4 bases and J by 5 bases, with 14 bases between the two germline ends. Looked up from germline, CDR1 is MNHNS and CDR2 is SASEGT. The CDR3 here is CASSVDQVVTEAFF. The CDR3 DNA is TGTGCCAGCAGTGTCGACCAGGTAGTAACTGAAGCTTTCTTT.

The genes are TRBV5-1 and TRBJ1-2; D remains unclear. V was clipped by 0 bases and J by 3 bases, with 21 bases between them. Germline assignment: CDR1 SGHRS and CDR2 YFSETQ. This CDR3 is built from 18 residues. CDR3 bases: TGCGCCAGCAGCTTGGCCGTTCACAGTAGTTTTTCGGACTATGGCTACACCTTC. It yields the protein CASSLAVHSSFSDYGYTF.

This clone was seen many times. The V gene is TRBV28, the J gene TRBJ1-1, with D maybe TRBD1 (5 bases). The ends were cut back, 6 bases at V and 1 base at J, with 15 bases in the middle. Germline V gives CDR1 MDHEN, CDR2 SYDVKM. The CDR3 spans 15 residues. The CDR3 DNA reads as TGTGCCAGCAGGCCCTACACGGGGGGGAACACTGAAGCTTTCTTT. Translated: CASRPYTGGNTEAFF.

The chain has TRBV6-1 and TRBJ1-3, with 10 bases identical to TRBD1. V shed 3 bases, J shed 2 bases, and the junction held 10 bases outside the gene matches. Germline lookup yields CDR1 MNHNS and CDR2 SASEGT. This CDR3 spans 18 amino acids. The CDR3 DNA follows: TGTGCCAGCAGTGAGAATGGGGACAGGGGCTTAGCTGGAAACACCATATATTTT. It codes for CASSENGDRGLAGNTIYF.

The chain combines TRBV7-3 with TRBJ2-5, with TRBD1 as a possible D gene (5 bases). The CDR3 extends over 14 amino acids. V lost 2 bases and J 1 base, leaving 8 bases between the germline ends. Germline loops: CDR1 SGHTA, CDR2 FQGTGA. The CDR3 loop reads CASSLGRAQETQYF. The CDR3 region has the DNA TGTGCCAGCAGCTTAGGCAGGGCCCAAGAGACCCAGTACTTC.

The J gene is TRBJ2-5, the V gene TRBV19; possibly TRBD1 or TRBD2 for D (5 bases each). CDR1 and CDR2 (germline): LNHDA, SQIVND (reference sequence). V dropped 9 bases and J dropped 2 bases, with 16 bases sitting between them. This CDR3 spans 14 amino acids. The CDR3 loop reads CASTPGPTQETQYF. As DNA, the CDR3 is TGTGCCAGCACACCGGGACCGACGCAAGAGACCCAGTACTTC.

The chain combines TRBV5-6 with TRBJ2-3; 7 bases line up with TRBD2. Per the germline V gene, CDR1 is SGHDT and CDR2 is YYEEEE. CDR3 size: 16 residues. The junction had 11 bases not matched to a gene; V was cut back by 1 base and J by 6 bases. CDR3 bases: TGTGCCAGCAGCTTGCCTAGCGGAGTCTCGGGGGATACGCAGTATTTT. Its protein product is CASSLPSGVSGDTQYF.

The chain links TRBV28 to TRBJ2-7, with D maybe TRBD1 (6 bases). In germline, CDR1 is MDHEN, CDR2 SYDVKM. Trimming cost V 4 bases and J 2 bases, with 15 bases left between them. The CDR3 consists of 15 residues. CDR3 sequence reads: CASSWAHRAPYEQYF. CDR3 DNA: TGTGCCAGCAGTTGGGCGCACAGGGCCCCCTACGAGCAGTACTTC.

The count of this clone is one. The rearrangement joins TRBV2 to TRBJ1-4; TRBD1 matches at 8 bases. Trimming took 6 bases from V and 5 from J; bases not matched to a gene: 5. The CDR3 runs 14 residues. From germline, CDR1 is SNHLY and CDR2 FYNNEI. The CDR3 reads CASSPDRENEKLFF. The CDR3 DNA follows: TGTGCCAGCAGCCCGGACAGGGAAAATGAAAAACTGTTTTTT.

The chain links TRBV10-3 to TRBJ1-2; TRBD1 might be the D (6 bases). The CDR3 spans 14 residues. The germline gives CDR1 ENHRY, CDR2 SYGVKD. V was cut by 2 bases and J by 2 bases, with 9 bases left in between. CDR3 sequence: CAISERDTNYGYTF. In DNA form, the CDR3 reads TGTGCCATCAGTGAGAGGGACACCAACTATGGCTACACCTTC.

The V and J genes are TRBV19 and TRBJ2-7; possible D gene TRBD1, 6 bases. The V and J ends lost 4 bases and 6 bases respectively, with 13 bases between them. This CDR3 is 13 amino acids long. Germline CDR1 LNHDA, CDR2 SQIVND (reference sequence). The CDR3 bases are TGTGCCAGTAGTACAGGGGTAGGGTTCGAGCAGTACTTC. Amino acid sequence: CASSTGVGFEQYF.

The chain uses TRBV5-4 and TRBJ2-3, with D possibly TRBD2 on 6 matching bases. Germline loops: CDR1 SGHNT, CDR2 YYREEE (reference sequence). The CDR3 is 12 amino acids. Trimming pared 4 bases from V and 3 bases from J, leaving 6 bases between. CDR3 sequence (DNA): TGTGCCAGCAGCGGAGGGACAGATACGCAGTATTTT. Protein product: CASSGGTDTQYF.

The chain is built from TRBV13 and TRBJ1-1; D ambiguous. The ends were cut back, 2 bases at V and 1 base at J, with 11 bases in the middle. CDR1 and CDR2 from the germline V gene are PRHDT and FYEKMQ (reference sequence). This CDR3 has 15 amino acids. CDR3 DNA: TGTGCCAGCAGCTTATCAACGGGGAGGAACACTGAAGCTTTCTTT. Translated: CASSLSTGRNTEAFF.